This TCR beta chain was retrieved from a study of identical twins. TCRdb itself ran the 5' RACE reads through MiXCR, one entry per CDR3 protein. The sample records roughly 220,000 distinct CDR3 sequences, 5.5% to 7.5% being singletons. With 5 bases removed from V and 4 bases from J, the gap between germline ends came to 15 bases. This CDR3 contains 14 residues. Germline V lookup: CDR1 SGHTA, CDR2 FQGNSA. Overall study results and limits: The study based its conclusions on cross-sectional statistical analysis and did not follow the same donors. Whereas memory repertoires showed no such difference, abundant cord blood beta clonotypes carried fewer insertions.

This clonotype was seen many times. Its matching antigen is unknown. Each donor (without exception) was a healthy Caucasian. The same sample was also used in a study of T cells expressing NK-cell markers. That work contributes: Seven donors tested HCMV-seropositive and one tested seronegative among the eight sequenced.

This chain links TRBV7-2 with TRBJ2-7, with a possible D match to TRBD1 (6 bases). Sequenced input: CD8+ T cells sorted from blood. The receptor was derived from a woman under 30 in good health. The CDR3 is CASSPGVLVYEQYF. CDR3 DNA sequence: TGTGCCAGCAGCCCAGGGGTTCTAGTGTACGAGCAGTACTTC.